This T cell receptor beta chain emerged from a study of tumor and adjacent non-tumor tissue in lung cancer. The wider study: The patients, around 9 men and roughly 5 women, were about 30 to 85 with stage I to III disease.

The germline V gene encodes CDR1 MNHNS and CDR2 SASEGT. The CDR3 runs 15 residues. Study observations and caveats: Tumor TCR diversity, when higher, was linked to shorter survival.

RNA was extracted from bulk tissue without any cell sorting. Distant lung tissue was collected more than 3 cm away from the tumor edge. This clonotype was counted a few times. The antigen is undetermined. This clone may be a read error of a much larger clone one base away. Three rounds of nested PCR, following a modified ARM-PCR protocol, produced the TCRbeta library. TCRdb re-analysed the multiplex PCR reads in MiXCR, keeping a single row per CDR3 protein. Of over 35,000 distinct CDR3 sequences in the sample, approximately 57% were seen once. The specimen sequenced was distant non-tumor lung tissue. The clonotype was recovered from a man aged 50-59 years with non-small cell lung cancer. The V call is TRBV6-1, the J call TRBJ2-7, with D perhaps TRBD2 (6 bases). The CDR3 region has the DNA TGTACCAGCAGTGAACTGAGCGGGCGAACCTACGAGCAGTACTTC. It encodes CTSSELSGRTYEQYF.